The 16 T cell receptor beta chains reported below all come from one sample, sequenced in a study of T cell repertoires in cytomegalovirus infection. Via MiXCR, TCRdb re-called the reads, giving one row per CDR3 protein. The data contain approximately 910,000 distinct CDR3 sequences, around 30% of them singletons. Antigens of these TCRs are unknown. The specimen comprised cultured CD8+ T cells from PBMCs, sampled from culture after CMV antigen stimulation. These receptors were taken from a human donor in good health (CMV status not recorded). Some clones in this sample may be carry-over from other donors' samples.

This clonotype was detected a few times. This sequence joins TRBV7-2 and TRBJ1-5; the D is unclear. V was pared by 3 bases and J by 3 bases, with 9 bases between. Per germline, CDR1 SGHTA and CDR2 FQGNSA. The CDR3 is 14 amino acids. The CDR3 here is CASSLSRDNQPQHF. The CDR3 DNA follows: TGTGCCAGCAGCTTGTCAAGGGACAATCAGCCCCAGCATTTT.

The count of this clonotype is one. This chain connects TRBV7-9 to TRBJ1-2; TRBD1 matches at 10 bases. The J segment lost 5 bases and the V segment lost 5 bases, leaving 8 bases of the junction unmatched. The CDR3 spans 15 residues. CDR1 is SEHNR, CDR2 FQNEAQ, per germline (reference sequence). The CDR3 DNA reads as TGTGCCAGCAGCGCCCGGGACAGGGGATTATATGGCTACACCTTC. This encodes CASSARDRGLYGYTF.

This rearrangement joins TRBV24-1 to TRBJ2-1, with D maybe TRBD2 (6 bases). The germline V and J ends were trimmed by 9 bases and 8 bases, with 13 bases remaining between them. The CDR3 sequence is 12 residues long. Per the germline V gene, CDR1 is KGHDR and CDR2 is SFDVKD. The CDR3 DNA is TGTGCCACCGGGGGACTTACGGATGAGCAGTTCTTC. Protein product: CATGGLTDEQFF.

This clonotype was seen repeatedly, ten times or more. The chain has TRBV4-1 and TRBJ2-1; 11 bases align to TRBD2. With V trimmed by 0 bases and J by 12 bases, 7 bases remained unmatched. The CDR3 is made up of 15 amino acids. Germline values: CDR1 MGHRA, CDR2 YSYEKL. CDR3 in DNA: TGCGCCAGCAGCCAAGATGCTAGCGGGGGGTTGGTGCAGTTCTTC. Translated, it gives CASSQDASGGLVQFF.

The V and J genes are TRBV27 and TRBJ1-2, with D unresolved. Per germline, CDR1 MNHEY and CDR2 SMNVEV (reference sequence). V was trimmed by 4 bases and J by 4 bases, leaving 10 bases between them. The CDR3 is 13 residues long. The CDR3 sequence: CASSSSAFYGYTF. CDR3 in DNA: TGTGCCAGCAGTTCTAGCGCTTTCTATGGCTACACCTTC.

In its sample, this clonotype was seen many times. J is TRBJ1-5 and V is TRBV7-6; 7 bases fit TRBD1. The CDR3 has 13 amino acids. In germline, CDR1 is SGHVS, CDR2 FNYEAQ. J gave up 6 bases and V 5 bases, and 4 bases lay outside the gene matches. The CDR3 bases are TGTGCCAGCAGCGCAGGGGGGATTCAGCCCCAGCATTTT. Protein: CASSAGGIQPQHF.

This clonotype was detected a few times. The V call is TRBV5-1, the J call TRBJ2-1, with D perhaps TRBD1 (5 bases). The CDR3 loop spans 12 amino acids. The ends were cut back, 3 bases at V and 8 bases at J, with 9 bases in the middle. Germline CDR1 is SGHRS and CDR2 is YFSETQ. For the CDR3, the DNA is TGCGCCAGCAGCTCGCCAGGGTATGAGCAGTTCTTC. This gives the protein CASSSPGYEQFF.

This clonotype appeared a single time. One end of the junction does not line up with germline, which may come from a read error. The genes are TRBV6-1 and TRBJ1-1; maybe TRBD1 (6 bases). The germline CDR1 and CDR2 sequences are MNHNS and SASEGT. The CDR3 runs to 10 residues. The CDR3 DNA reads TGTGCCGGCAGGACAGCTGAAGCTTTCTTT. Translating gives CAGRTAEAFF.

V gene TRBV6-6 combines with J gene TRBJ1-2, with TRBD1 matching over 7 bases. V lost 5 bases to trimming and J lost 7 bases; unmatched junction nucleotides: 10. The CDR3 contains 14 residues. The germline V gene has CDR1 MNHNY and CDR2 SVGAGI (reference sequence). The CDR3 reads CASSLSKGAPGYTF. CDR3 nucleotide sequence: TGTGCCAGCAGTCTCTCGAAGGGGGCGCCTGGCTACACCTTC.

The rearrangement uses TRBV5-6 and TRBJ1-4; D is possibly TRBD1 (5 bases). The CDR3 is made up of 16 amino acids. Trimming shortened V by 4 bases and J by 8 bases, and 21 bases separated the two germline ends. CDR1 and CDR2 (germline): SGHDT, YYEEEE. The CDR3 region is CASSPGTGDGKEKLFF. Here the CDR3 DNA reads TGTGCCAGCAGCCCCGGGACCGGCGACGGAAAAGAAAAACTGTTTTTT.

Points on this clonotype: A read error may be the cause here, since a much bigger clone is one base away. Here the CDR3 reads CVSSLEQGNPQFF. CDR3 nucleotide sequence: TGTGTCAGCAGCTTAGAACAGGGAAATCCCCAGTTCTTC. The chain employs TRBV7-2 and TRBJ2-1; tentative D call: TRBD1 (6 bases). The germline V gene encodes CDR1 SGHTA and CDR2 FQGNSA. This CDR3 spans 13 amino acids.

This clonotype was counted between two and nine times. This chain uses TRBV10-3 with TRBJ2-2; D unresolved. There are 14 residues in the CDR3. V was shortened by 6 bases and J by 4 bases, with 12 bases between the two germline ends. Germline V gene sequence: CDR1 ENHRY, CDR2 SYGVKD. CDR3 nucleotide sequence: TGTGCCATCAGCGAAGGATCGAGCACCGGGGAGCTGTTTTTT. It codes for CAISEGSSTGELFF.

This clonotype appeared a few times. The V and J genes are TRBV27 and TRBJ2-5, with 8 bases that match TRBD1. With V trimmed by 6 bases and J by 5 bases, 11 bases remained unmatched. Germline V gene sequence: CDR1 MNHEY, CDR2 SMNVEV (reference sequence). This CDR3 region has 15 residues. CDR3 sequence: CASSPTGQASETQYF. CDR3 sequence (DNA): TGTGCCAGCAGCCCCACGGGACAGGCCTCGGAGACCCAGTACTTC.

This clonotype was found a few times. The chain joins TRBV7-9 to TRBJ2-7, with D tentatively TRBD2 (5 bases). CDR1 and CDR2 (germline): SEHNR, FQNEAQ (reference sequence). V was shortened by 1 base and J by 2 bases, with 15 bases between the two germline ends. CDR3 size: 16 residues. The DNA for the CDR3 is TGTGCCAGCAGCTTAGGCTCTAGCTTCTCCACCTACGAGCAGTACGTC. This sequence encodes CASSLGSSFSTYEQYV.

This chain links TRBV7-9 with TRBJ2-3; 8 bases map to TRBD1. Germline V lookup: CDR1 SEHNR, CDR2 FQNEAQ (reference sequence). The ends lost 2 bases at V and 3 bases at J; junction bases unmatched: 4. CDR3 length equals 15 residues. The CDR3 DNA follows: TGTGCCAGCAGCTTACAGGGGGCTACAACAGATACGCAGTATTTT. Its translation is CASSLQGATTDTQYF.

The chain employs TRBV15 and TRBJ2-3, with 7 bases matching TRBD2. CDR3 length: 12 residues. Looked up from germline, CDR1 is LNHNV and CDR2 is YYDKDF (reference sequence). V lost 5 bases to trimming and J lost 7 bases; unmatched junction nucleotides: 3. The CDR3 DNA reads TGTGCCACCAGCCCGGGGGGTTATACGCAGTATTTT. Translating it yields CATSPGGYTQYF.